Here is one T cell receptor beta chain with its context. The data belong to a study of T-cell reconstitution after alpha-beta-depleted transplantation in children. After removal of 1 base from V and 5 bases from J, the junction contained 3 bases not matched to a gene. The CDR3 loop spans 13 amino acids. Per germline, CDR1 SGHRS and CDR2 YFSETQ. Unique molecular identifiers tagged the TCRbeta library. TCRdb reprocessed the PCR reads via MiXCR and lists one record per CDR3 protein. The profile shows a few hundred thousand distinct CDR3 sequences, around 27% of them singletons. Here the sequenced sample was PBMCs, taken before TCRalphabeta/CD19-depleted stem cell transplant. This clonotype was obtained from a boy less than two years old with Wiskott-Aldrich syndrome, due to receive a stem cell transplant. V gene TRBV5-1 combines with J gene TRBJ2-7; 7 bases agree with TRBD1. The DNA for the CDR3 is TGCGCCAGCAGCTTGCTAACAGGGGACGAGCAGTACTTC. This codes for CASSLLTGDEQYF.